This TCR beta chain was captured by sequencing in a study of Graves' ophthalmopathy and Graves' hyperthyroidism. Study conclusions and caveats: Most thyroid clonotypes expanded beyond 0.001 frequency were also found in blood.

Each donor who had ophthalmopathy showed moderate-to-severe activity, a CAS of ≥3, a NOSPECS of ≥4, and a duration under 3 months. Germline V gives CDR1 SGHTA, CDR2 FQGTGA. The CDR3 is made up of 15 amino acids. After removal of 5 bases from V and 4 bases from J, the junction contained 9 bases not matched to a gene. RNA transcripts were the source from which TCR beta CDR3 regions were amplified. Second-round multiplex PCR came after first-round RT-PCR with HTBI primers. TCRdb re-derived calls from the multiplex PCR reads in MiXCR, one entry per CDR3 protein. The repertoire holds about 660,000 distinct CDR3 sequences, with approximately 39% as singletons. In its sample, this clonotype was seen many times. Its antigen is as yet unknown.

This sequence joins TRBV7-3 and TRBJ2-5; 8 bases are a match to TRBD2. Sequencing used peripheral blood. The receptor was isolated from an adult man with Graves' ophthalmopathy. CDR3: CASSLTAGATETQYF. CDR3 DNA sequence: TGTGCCAGCAGCCTCACAGCGGGAGCGACAGAGACCCAGTACTTC.